Each of the 3 T cell receptor beta chains below was sequenced from the same sample in a study of blood T cell repertoires in COVID-19 (TCRdb year 2020). Library construction relied on the immunoSEQ multiplex PCR assay. The immuneACCESS repertoire file appears here via TCRdb, limited to in-frame rearrangements. These files lack a portion of the clones; in checked studies, under half of the deficit traces to unresolved V genes, and the cause of the others is not known. In this sample the table shows a few hundred thousand clones, approximately 86% of which occur a single time. Of the sample, around 4.2% falls within the top ten clones. The sample taken for sequencing was PBMCs or T cells enriched from blood (not recorded which). These TCRs come from a middle-aged woman with acute COVID-19.

J is TRBJ2-2 and V is TRBV19; the match to TRBD1 covers 9 bases. V was pared by 3 bases and J by 4 bases, with 3 bases of the junction left unmatched. Per germline, CDR1 LNHDA and CDR2 SQIVND (reference sequence). CDR3 length: 15 residues. The CDR3 region is CASSIKDRGTGELFF. Written as DNA, the CDR3 is TGTGCCAGTAGTATTAAGGACAGGGGCACCGGGGAGCTGTTTTTT.

Details on this clone: This may be a read error, as it is one base from a much larger clone. The rearrangement links TRBV7-8 to TRBJ2-7, with D unclear. Germline V lookup: CDR1 SGHVS, CDR2 FQNEAQ. The CDR3 totals 11 residues. With 5 bases removed from V and 1 base from J, the gap between germline ends came to 3 bases. The CDR3 spells CASSLSYEQYF. The CDR3 DNA follows: TGTGCCAGCAGCCTATCCTACGAGCAGTACTTC.

With regard to this clone: Other DNA variants within this sample encode the same CDR3. The chain is built from TRBV19 and TRBJ2-2; D is unclear. The length of the CDR3 is 14 residues. Deletions cut 0 bases from V and 2 bases from J, with 4 bases between. CDR1 is LNHDA and CDR2 is SQIVND in the germline V gene (reference sequence). CDR3 amino acids: CASSIEGNTGELFF. DNA for the CDR3: TGTGCCAGTAGTATAGAGGGCAACACCGGGGAGCTGTTTTTT.